The present T cell receptor beta chain was sequenced within a study of post-analysis software for immune sequencing data. Unique molecular identifiers were carried by the TCR beta cDNA libraries. TCRdb fed the PCR reads into MiXCR, producing one record per CDR3 protein. Of fewer than 850,000 distinct CDR3 sequences listed, roughly 50% are singletons. This clonotype was recorded a few times. The sequence was collected from a girl aged 5-17 years with multiple sclerosis. The sequenced sample consisted of blood.

The CDR3 loop is CSVGSHSDTEAFF. The CDR3 DNA sequence: TGCAGCGTTGGCTCCCATTCGGACACTGAAGCTTTCTTT. The V and J genes are TRBV29-1 and TRBJ1-1; no firm D call. Trimming stripped 4 bases from V and 3 bases from J, with 12 bases between. CDR1 and CDR2 (germline): SQVTM, ANQGSEA. There are 13 residues in the CDR3.